This T cell receptor (beta chain) was captured by sequencing in a study of T cell responses to AZD1222 COVID-19 vaccine (dated by TCRdb to the early 2020s). Describing the broader study: AZD1222 recipients given second doses at about 4 weeks or at about 12 weeks were pooled, since spike-specific TCR depth and breadth were not found to differ between the two schedules. Trial participants were enrolled into age subgroups of 18-55, 56-69 and 70-plus years, which contained around 150, 29 and 61 TCR-sequenced participants, respectively. A total of 233 trial participants underwent TCR sequencing, of whom around 200 received two doses of AZD1222 and about 25 received two doses of the MenACWY control vaccine.

In the case of this clone: The antigen it binds to is not known. There are no base qualities to consult, and no much larger clone falls within one base.

On the study overall, not on this receptor specifically: Because no samples from the day 14 peak response were available, repertoires could be characterized only after the peak T cell response. Conclusions about previously exposed vaccinees are limited because only six or seven AZD1222 recipients were SARS-CoV-2 seropositive at baseline. Participants were mostly white British and included more females than males, and it was suggested by the authors that clonal diversity may have been underestimated. CD4 TCRs associated with the vaccine covered the entire spike protein, and the dominant responses were in regions 160-218 and 743-854. In the small 56-69-year group, the increase in depth fell short of significance, most likely because of low power. After two AZD1222 doses, both the breadth and the depth of spike-specific TCRs were significantly higher than at day 0 and than in MenACWY recipients. Reportedly, close to half of the unique spike-specific TCRs recognized epitopes lying outside the regions that are mutated in the B.1.351 and B.1.1.7 variants.

The time point label for this specimen denotes: baseline before first vaccination. The vaccinee samples were drawn from two UK trials, COV001 and COV002, one of which was a single-blind randomized controlled phase 2/3 trial testing AZD1222 (ChAdOx1 nCoV-19) in healthy adults. Trial participant PBMC samples were collected at day 0 and day 28 after the second dose for TCRbeta chain sequencing. Measured from the cysteine to the phenylalanine, the CDR3 is 14 residues long. CDR3 DNA only is kept here, 42 bases in frame from base 1. V loses 4 bases, J loses 4 bases, and the germline ends lie 13 bases apart. For CDR1 and CDR2, the germline V gene lists MDHEN and SYDVKM. The CDR3 regions of human TCRbeta chains were analyzed by immunosequencing. The published analysis was carried out like this. TCRs in the repertoires were matched against a reference library of SARS-CoV-2-specific TCRs that had been generated with the MIRA antigen-specificity platform. Breadth was defined as the fraction of unique TCRs that were SARS-CoV-2-associated. Depth was defined as the fraction of total T cells that were SARS-CoV-2-associated. Using the MIRA data, each spike-specific TCR was assigned both to the spike region to which the TCR was reactive and to a CD4 or CD8 class. Log10-transformed breadth and depth values were compared by one-way ANOVA with Sidak's multiple comparisons tests. The clones in this table, taken by TCRdb from immuneACCESS, are in-frame only. Not every clone is retained; where verified, under half of the shortfall comes from an unresolved V gene, and the cause of the rest is unknown. Clone size and the V and J calls come from that table; the DNA yielded D and trimming. In this sample the table shows 200,000 or so clones, 90% to 95% of which occur a single time. The ten biggest clones cover 7.5% to 10% of the sample.

The material sequenced was peripheral blood, taken on day 0 of AZD1222 vaccination. The chain joins TRBV28 to TRBJ2-5, with a weak D call of TRBD1 (5 bases match). The receptor was derived from an adult in good health. The CDR3 amino acid sequence is: CASSSIRVAETQYF. The nucleotide sequence is TGTGCCAGCAGTTCTATCAGGGTTGCAGAGACCCAGTACTTC.